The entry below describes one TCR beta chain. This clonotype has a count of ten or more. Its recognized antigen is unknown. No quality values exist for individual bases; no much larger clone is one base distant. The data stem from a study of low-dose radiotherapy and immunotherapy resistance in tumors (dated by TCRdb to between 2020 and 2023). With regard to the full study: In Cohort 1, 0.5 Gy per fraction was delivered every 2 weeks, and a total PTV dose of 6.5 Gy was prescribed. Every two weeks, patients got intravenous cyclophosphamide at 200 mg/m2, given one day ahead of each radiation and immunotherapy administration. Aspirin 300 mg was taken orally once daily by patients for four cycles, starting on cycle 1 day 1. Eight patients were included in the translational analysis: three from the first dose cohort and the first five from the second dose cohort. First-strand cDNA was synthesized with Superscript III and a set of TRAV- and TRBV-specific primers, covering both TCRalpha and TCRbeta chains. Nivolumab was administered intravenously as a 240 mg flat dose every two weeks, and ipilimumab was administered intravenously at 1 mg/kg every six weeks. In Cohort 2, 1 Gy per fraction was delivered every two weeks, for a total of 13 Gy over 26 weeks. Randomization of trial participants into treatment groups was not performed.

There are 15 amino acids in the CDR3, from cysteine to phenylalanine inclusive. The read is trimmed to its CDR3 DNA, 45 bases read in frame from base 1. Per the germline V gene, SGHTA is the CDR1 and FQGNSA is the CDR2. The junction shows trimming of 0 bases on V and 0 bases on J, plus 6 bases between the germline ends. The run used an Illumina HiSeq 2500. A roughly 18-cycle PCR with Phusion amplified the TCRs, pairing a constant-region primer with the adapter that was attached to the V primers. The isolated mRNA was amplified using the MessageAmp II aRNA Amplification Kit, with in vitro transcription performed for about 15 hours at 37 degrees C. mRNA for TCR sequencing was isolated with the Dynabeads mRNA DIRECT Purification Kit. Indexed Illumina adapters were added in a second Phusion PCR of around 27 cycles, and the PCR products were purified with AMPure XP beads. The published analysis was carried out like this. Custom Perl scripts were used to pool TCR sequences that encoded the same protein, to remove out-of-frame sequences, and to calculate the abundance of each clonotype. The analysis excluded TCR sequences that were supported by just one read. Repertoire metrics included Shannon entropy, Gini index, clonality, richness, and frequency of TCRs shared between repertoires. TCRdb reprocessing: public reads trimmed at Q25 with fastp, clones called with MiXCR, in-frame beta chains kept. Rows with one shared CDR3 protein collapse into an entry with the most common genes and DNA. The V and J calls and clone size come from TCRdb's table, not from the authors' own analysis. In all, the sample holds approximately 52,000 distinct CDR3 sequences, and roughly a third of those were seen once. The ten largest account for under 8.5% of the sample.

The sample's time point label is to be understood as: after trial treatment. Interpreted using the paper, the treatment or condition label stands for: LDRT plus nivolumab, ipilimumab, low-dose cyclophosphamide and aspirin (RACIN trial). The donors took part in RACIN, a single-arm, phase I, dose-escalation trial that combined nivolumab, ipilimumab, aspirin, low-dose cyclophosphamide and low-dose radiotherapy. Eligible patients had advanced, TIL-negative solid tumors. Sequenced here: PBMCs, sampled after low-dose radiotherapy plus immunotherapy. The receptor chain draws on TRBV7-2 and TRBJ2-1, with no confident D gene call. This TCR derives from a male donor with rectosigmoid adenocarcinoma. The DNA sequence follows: TGTGCCAGCAGCTTAGCTCTAGACTCCTACAATGAGCAGTTCTTC. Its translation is CASSLALDSYNEQFF. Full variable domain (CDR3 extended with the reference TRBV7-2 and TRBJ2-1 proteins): GAGVSQSPSNKVTEKGKDVELRCDPISGHTALYWYRQSLGQGLEFLIYFQGNSAPDKSGLPSDRFSAERTGGSVSTLTIQRTQQEDSAVYLCASSLALDSYNEQFFGPGTRLTVL.